A single sample gave rise to the 8 T cell receptor beta chains below, sequenced in a study of cytomegalovirus exposure and HLA in healthy donors. Both 60 Vbeta primers and 13 Jbeta primers went into the PCR. TCRdb's table, derived via immunoSEQ multiplex PCR, lists solely in-frame clones and lacks some. Among hundreds of thousands of clones, roughly 75% were seen once, and the ten largest hold roughly 2%. Specimen: PBMCs. All receptors derive from a woman in her twenties or thirties in good health and CMV-seronegative.

The V call is TRBV7-9, the J call TRBJ2-7; TRBD1 aligns across 7 bases. The germline CDR1 and CDR2 sequences are SEHNR and FQNEAQ (reference sequence). This CDR3 is 12 amino acids long. Unmatched junction bases numbered 1, after V lost 5 bases and J lost 3 bases. Here the CDR3 reads CASSGTVYEQYF. CDR3 DNA sequence: TGTGCCAGCAGCGGGACAGTCTACGAGCAGTACTTC. Filled out from reference TRBV7-9 and TRBJ2-7, the complete variable domain reads DTGVSQNPRHKITKRGQNVTFRCDPISEHNRLYWYRQTLGQGPEFLTYFQNEAQLEKSRLLSDRFSAERPKGSFSTLEIQRTEQGDSAMYLCASSGTVYEQYFGPGTRLTVT.

The V gene is TRBV30, the J gene TRBJ2-7; 8 bases are a match to TRBD1. The CDR3 totals 14 residues. The ends lost 7 bases at V and 1 base at J; junction bases unmatched: 9. Looked up from germline, CDR1 is GTSNPN and CDR2 is SVGIG (reference sequence). The CDR3 loop is CAYSDRVESYEQYF. As DNA, the CDR3 is TGTGCCTATTCGGACAGGGTGGAGTCCTACGAGCAGTACTTC. Full variable domain (outside the CDR3, taken from reference TRBV30 and TRBJ2-7): SQTIHQWPATLVQPVGSPLSLECTVEGTSNPNLYWYRQAAGRGLQLLFYSVGIGQISSEVPQNLSASRPQDRQFILSSKKLLLSDSGFYLCAYSDRVESYEQYFGPGTRLTVT.

Turning to this clone: The sample holds other DNA sequences that translate to the same CDR3. The chain joins TRBV30 to TRBJ1-2; D perhaps matches TRBD1 (5 bases). Trimming removed 5 bases from V and 8 bases from J, with 21 bases in between. Germline V gene sequence: CDR1 GTSNPN, CDR2 SVGIG (reference sequence). CDR3 length equals 14 residues. CDR3 region: CAWRASRQGGGYTF. CDR3 sequence (DNA): TGTGCCTGGCGTGCCTCTCGGCAGGGAGGAGGCTACACCTTC.

The chain joins TRBV19 to TRBJ1-5; perhaps TRBD1 as D (5 bases). Germline values: CDR1 LNHDA, CDR2 SQIVND (reference sequence). This CDR3 region has 13 residues. Between the trimmed V and J ends, which lost 3 bases and 9 bases, there was a span of 12 bases. The CDR3 is CASSIREGGPQHF. DNA for the CDR3: TGTGCCAGTAGTATCAGGGAGGGTGGGCCCCAGCATTTT.

A few counts support this clone. The gene calls are TRBV7-3 and TRBJ1-1; unclear D gene. In germline, CDR1 is SGHTA, CDR2 FQGTGA. The length of the CDR3 is 14 residues. V was clipped by 6 bases and J by 1 base, with 12 bases between them. Written as DNA, the CDR3 is TGTGCCAGCAGGTCAAACAGTGGGAACACTGAAGCTTTCTTT. Protein sequence: CASRSNSGNTEAFF. Full variable domain (remainder filled in from reference TRBV7-3 and TRBJ1-1): GAGVSQTPSNKVTEKGKYVELRCDPISGHTALYWYRQSLGQGPEFLIYFQGTGAADDSGLPNDRFFAVRPEGSVSTLKIQRTERGDSAVYLCASRSNSGNTEAFFGQGTRLTVV.

The rearrangement joins TRBV14 to TRBJ1-6; D is possibly TRBD1 (5 bases). The V end lost 4 bases, the J end lost 8 bases, and 9 bases lay between the germline ends. The CDR3 totals 13 residues. CDR1 is SGHDN, CDR2 FVKESK, per germline. The CDR3 reads CASSLAGDSPLHF. The CDR3 nucleotides are TGTGCCAGCAGCCTTGCGGGGGATTCACCCCTCCACTTT.

This chain uses TRBV6-1 with TRBJ2-1; TRBD2 matches at 7 bases. Germline lookup yields CDR1 MNHNS and CDR2 SASEGT. V shed 7 bases and J 5 bases; nucleotides not matched to a gene: 2. The CDR3 spans 12 residues. Here the CDR3 DNA reads TGTGCCAGCAATGGGGGGGACAATGAGCAGTTCTTC. Translating gives CASNGGDNEQFF.

The chain recombines TRBV6-5 with TRBJ2-2; the match to TRBD1 covers 10 bases. The junction had 5 bases not matched to a gene; V was cut back by 6 bases and J by 7 bases. Germline assignment: CDR1 MNHEY and CDR2 SVGAGI. The CDR3 length is 14 residues. CDR3 residues: CASRRQGADGELFF. The CDR3 DNA reads as TGTGCCAGCAGGAGACAGGGGGCCGACGGGGAGCTGTTTTTT.